This record looks at one T cell receptor (beta chain) sequence and its context. The CDR3 runs 14 residues. Sequencing used immunoSEQ multiplex PCR; TCRdb keeps in-frame clones, though not all of them. The table has around 68,000 clones, approximately 97% seen once; the top ten hold around 0.3%. This sample is drawn from a study of technical replicates of blood from a few donors. This rearrangement joins TRBV7-5 to TRBJ2-2; the tabulated D call, TRBD2, remains unverified against the DNA. TRBV7-5 is an annotated pseudogene. The source is a human donor in good health. The sequenced sample was T cells isolated from PBMCs. The CDR3 coding sequence is TGTGCCAGGAGGGAAGCAGGGAGGAGGGGGGAGCTGTTTTTT. It encodes CARREAGRRGELFF.